This TCR beta chain emerged from a study of regulatory T cells in long-lasting Graves disease. Assembly of TCR beta libraries relied on iRepertoire HTBI primers together with Arm-PCR of CDR3 regions. TCRdb analysed the multiplex PCR reads with MiXCR anew, one entry per CDR3 protein. The table lists 530,000 or so distinct CDR3 sequences, more than 15% of them singletons. This clonotype was counted at least ten times. The sample's time point: newly diagnosed GD, antithyroid drugs for less than 3 months. Making the TCR library involved RNA that had been extracted from PBMCs. The same data also contributed to another study, on T cells in Graves' hyperthyroidism and ophthalmopathy. This second report adds: Patients counted as stable if ophthalmopathy did not develop within 18 months. Uncontrolled infection, other autoimmune disease, pregnancy or lactation excluded patients. The primer set for the first-round RT-PCR of the TCR CDR3 was HTBI. Model output signaled ophthalmopathy a median around 6.9 months ahead of onset.

This receptor was obtained from a man in his late teens or twenties with Graves disease. The source was peripheral blood mononuclear cells (PBMCs), collected at new diagnosis, from a patient treated with antithyroid drugs.

The CDR3 spells CSARRVDTGELFF. The CDR3 bases are TGCAGTGCTAGACGGGTTGACACCGGGGAGCTGTTTTTT. This chain connects TRBV20-1 to TRBJ2-2, with D unclear. Germline V gene sequence: CDR1 DFQATT, CDR2 SNEGSKA (reference sequence). The CDR3 runs 13 residues. With 2 bases removed from V and 3 bases from J, the gap between germline ends came to 7 bases.